The 2 T cell receptor beta chains presented below share a single source sample, sequenced in a study of T-cell reconstitution after alpha-beta-depleted transplantation in children. The authors prepared the TCRbeta library with unique molecular identifiers. Via MiXCR, TCRdb re-called the PCR reads, giving one row per CDR3 protein. The sample carries around 490,000 distinct CDR3 sequences, more than 9.5% recorded once. Material: PBMCs, mostly from graft donor cells, obtained 180 days after TCRalphabeta/CD19-depleted stem cell transplant. These receptors all come from a female patient between 2 and 15 years old who had a stem cell transplant for aplastic anemia, so the T cells may come from the graft donor.

The rearrangement joins TRBV28 to TRBJ1-2; TRBD1 matches 7 bases. Germline lookup yields CDR1 MDHEN and CDR2 SYDVKM. This CDR3 spans 14 amino acids. V dropped 2 bases and J dropped 4; count of bases not matched to a gene: 4. DNA of the CDR3: TGTGCCAGCAGTTTACCTACAGGGGTCTATGGCTACACCTTC. Encoded protein: CASSLPTGVYGYTF.

The chain carries TRBV5-1 and TRBJ2-7, with TRBD2 as a possible D gene (5 bases). This CDR3 has 15 residues. With 5 bases removed from V and 6 bases from J, the gap between germline ends came to 21 bases. CDR1 and CDR2 from the germline V gene are SGHRS and YFSETQ. The CDR3 is CASSQAQWGAIEQYF. In DNA, the CDR3 is TGCGCCAGCAGTCAGGCCCAGTGGGGAGCTATCGAGCAGTACTTC.